This T cell receptor beta chain was obtained from a study of shared clonotypes between healthy human individuals. Replicate PCRs were loaded with approximately 300 ng DNA from unsorted PBMC, about 30,000 T cell genomes. Libraries were prepared by immunoSEQ multiplex PCR; TCRdb keeps only in-frame clonotypes and omits some of them. Of about 490,000 clones detected, approximately 80% appear once; the ten largest clones hold 12%. The specimen sequenced was PBMCs. The clonotype comes from a woman between 40 and 50 years old in good health. Some clones in this sample may be carry-over from other donors' samples.

The CDR3 nucleotides are TGTGCCAGCTCACCGAGGACAGGGGGCGCGAACACTGAAGCTTTCTTT. Protein sequence: CASSPRTGGANTEAFF. The chain combines TRBV18 with TRBJ1-1, with 11 nucleotides matching TRBD1. CDR3 length: 16 amino acids. The ends lost 3 bases at V and 1 base at J; junction bases unmatched: 4. The germline CDR1 and CDR2 sequences are KGHSH and LQKENI.